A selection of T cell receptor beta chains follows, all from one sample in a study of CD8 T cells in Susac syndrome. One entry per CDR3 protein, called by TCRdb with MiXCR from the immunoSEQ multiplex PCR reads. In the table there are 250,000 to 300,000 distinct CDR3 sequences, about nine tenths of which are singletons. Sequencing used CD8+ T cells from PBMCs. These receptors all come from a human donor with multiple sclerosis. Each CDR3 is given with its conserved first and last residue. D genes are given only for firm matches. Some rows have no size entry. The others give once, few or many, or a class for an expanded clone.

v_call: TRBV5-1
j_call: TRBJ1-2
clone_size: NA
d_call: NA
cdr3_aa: CASSLAKANYGYTF
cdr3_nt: TGCGCCAGCAGCTTGGCCAAGGCCAACTATGGCTACACCTTC

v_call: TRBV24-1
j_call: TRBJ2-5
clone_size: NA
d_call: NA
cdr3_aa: CATSDHSFQETQYF
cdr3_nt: TGTGCCACCAGTGATCACAGTTTCCAAGAGACCCAGTACTTC

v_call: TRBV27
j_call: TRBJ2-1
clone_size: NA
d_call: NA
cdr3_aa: CASSSTGSSYNEQFF
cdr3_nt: TGTGCCAGCAGTTCGACTGGGAGCTCCTACAATGAGCAGTTCTTC

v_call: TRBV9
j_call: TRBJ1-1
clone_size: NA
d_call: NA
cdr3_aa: CASSPEGRSEAFF
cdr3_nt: TGTGCCAGCAGCCCTGAAGGTAGGTCTGAAGCTTTCTTT

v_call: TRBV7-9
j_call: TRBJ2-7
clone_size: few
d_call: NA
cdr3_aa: CASSLALGTLVYEQYF
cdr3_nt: TGTGCCAGCAGCTTAGCTCTGGGTACCCTCGTCTACGAGCAGTACTTC

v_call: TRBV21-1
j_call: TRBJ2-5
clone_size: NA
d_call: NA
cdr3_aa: CASRIAVVTQYF
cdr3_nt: TGTGCCAGCAGAATAGCGGTTGTGACCCAGTACTTC

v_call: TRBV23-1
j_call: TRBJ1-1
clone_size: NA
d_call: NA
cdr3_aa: CVLTEAFF
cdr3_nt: TGCGTGCTCACTGAAGCTTTCTTT

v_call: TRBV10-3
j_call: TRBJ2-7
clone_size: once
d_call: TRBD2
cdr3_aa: CAISESGSGNYEQYF
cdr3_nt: TGTGCCATCAGTGAGTCGGGTAGCGGGAACTACGAGCAGTACTTC

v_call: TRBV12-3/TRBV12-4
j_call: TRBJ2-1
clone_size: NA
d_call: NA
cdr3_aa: CASTPVQRPQDNEQFF
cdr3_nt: TGTGCCAGCACCCCAGTGCAGCGGCCGCAGGACAATGAGCAGTTCTTC

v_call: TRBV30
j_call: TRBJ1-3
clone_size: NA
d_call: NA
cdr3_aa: CAWSVPERGGNTIYF
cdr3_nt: TGTGCCTGGAGTGTACCTGAGAGGGGTGGAAACACCATATATTTT

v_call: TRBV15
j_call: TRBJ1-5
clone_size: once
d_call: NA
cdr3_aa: CATSRGMNGQPQHF
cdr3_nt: TGTGCCACCAGCAGGGGGATGAATGGTCAGCCCCAGCATTTT

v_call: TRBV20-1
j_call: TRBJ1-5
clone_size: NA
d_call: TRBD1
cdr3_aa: CSARPPGQGINQPQHF
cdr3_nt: TGCAGTGCTAGACCCCCGGGACAGGGGATAAATCAGCCCCAGCATTTT

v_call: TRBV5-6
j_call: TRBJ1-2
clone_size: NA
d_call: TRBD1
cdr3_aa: CASSALTGDGTFNYGYTF
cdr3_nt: TGTGCCAGCAGCGCTCTGACAGGGGACGGGACTTTTAACTATGGCTACACCTTC

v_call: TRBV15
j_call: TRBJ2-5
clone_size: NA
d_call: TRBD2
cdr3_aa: CATQLAGDGETQYF
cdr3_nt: TGTGCCACCCAACTAGCGGGGGACGGGGAGACCCAGTACTTC

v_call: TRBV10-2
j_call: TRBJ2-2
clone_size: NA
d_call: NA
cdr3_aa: CASNSQGVELFF
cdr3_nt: TGCGCCAGCAACTCTCAGGGAGTGGAGCTGTTTTTT

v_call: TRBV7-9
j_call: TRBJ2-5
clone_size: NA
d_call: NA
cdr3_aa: CASRGPRSGETQYF
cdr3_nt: TGTGCCAGCAGGGGGCCCCGATCGGGAGAGACCCAGTACTTC

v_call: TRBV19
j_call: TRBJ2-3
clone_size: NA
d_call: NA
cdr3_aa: CASSIVSGSLTDTQYF
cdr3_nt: TGTGCCAGTAGTATAGTGTCCGGGAGTCTTACAGATACGCAGTATTTT

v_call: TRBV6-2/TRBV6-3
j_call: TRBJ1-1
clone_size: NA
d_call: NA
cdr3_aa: CASSLTPMNTEAFF
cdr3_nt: TGTGCCAGCAGTTTAACCCCCATGAACACTGAAGCTTTCTTT

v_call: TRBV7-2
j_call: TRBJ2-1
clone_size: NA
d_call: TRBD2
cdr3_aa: CASSLELAGVRRTEQFF
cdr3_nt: TGTGCCAGCAGCTTAGAACTAGCGGGAGTGAGAAGGACTGAGCAGTTCTTC

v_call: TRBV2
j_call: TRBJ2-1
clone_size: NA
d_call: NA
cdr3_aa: CASSRRTVGDNEQFF
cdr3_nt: TGTGCCAGCAGCCGTCGGACAGTCGGAGACAATGAGCAGTTCTTC

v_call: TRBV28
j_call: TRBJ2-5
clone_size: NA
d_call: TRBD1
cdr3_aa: CASSSRGLWETQYF
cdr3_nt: TGTGCCAGCAGTTCCAGGGGGCTTTGGGAGACCCAGTACTTC

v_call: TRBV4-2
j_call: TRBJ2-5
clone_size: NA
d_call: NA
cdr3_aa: CASSRSGQETQYF
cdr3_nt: TGTGCCAGCAGCCGTAGCGGACAAGAGACCCAGTACTTC

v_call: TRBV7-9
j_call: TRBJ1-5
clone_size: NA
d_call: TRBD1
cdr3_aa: CASSLFGDRSNQPQHF
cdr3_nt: TGTGCCAGCAGCTTATTCGGGGACAGAAGCAATCAGCCCCAGCATTTT

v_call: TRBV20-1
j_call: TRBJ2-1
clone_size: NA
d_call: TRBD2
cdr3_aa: CSARDPRTSVSYNEQFF
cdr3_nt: TGCAGTGCTAGAGATCCCAGGACTAGCGTCTCCTACAATGAGCAGTTCTTC

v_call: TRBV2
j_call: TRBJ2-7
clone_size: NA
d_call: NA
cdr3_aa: CASSVNLLPSEQYF
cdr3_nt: TGTGCCAGCAGTGTGAATCTACTCCCATCCGAGCAGTACTTC

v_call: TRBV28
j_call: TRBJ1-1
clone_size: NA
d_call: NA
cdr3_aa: CASSSPARGNTEAFF
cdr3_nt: TGTGCCAGCAGTTCCCCGGCTCGTGGGAACACTGAAGCTTTCTTT

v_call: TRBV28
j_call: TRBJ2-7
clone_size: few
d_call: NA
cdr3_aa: CASSLRGSRSYEQYF
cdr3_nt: TGTGCCAGCAGTTTACGTGGTTCCAGATCCTACGAGCAGTACTTC

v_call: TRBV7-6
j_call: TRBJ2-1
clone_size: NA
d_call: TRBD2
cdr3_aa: CASSPRLAGDHNEQFF
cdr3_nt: TGTGCCAGCAGCCCCAGACTAGCGGGGGATCACAATGAGCAGTTCTTC

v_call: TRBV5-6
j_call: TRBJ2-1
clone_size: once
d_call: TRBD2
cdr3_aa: CASRSGEGIYNEQFF
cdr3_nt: TGTGCCAGCAGATCCGGGGAGGGAATATACAATGAGCAGTTCTTC

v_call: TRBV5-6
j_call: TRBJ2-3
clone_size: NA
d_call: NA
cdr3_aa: CASSLGAGDTQYF
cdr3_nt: TGTGCCAGCAGCTTGGGTGCGGGAGATACGCAGTATTTT

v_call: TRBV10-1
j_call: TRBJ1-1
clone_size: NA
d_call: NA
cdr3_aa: CGDTEAFF
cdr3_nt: TGCGGGGACACTGAAGCTTTCTTT

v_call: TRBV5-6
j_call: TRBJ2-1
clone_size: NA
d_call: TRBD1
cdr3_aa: CASSGTGGDRSYNEQFF
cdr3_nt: TGTGCCAGCAGCGGGACAGGGGGCGATAGGTCCTACAATGAGCAGTTCTTC

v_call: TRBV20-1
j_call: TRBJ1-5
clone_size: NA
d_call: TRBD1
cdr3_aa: CSARSGDRGRLDQPQHF
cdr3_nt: TGCAGTGCTAGAAGCGGGGACAGGGGGCGTCTTGATCAGCCCCAGCATTTT

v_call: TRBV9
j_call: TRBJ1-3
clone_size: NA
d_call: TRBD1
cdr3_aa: CASSSSGTGENTIYF
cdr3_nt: TGTGCCAGCAGCTCTTCCGGGACAGGAGAAAACACCATATATTTT

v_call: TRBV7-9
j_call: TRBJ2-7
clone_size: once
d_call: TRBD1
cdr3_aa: CASSPRTGEAYEQYF
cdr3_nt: TGTGCCAGCAGCCCCCGGACAGGGGAGGCCTACGAGCAGTACTTC

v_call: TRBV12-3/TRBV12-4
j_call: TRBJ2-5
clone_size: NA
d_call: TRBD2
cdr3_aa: CASSNLGEGEKETQYF
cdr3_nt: TGTGCCAGCAGCAACCTGGGGGAGGGTGAGAAAGAGACCCAGTACTTC

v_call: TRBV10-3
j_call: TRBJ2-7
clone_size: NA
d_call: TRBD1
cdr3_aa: CAIITRGSFYEQYF
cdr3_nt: TGTGCCATCATTACCAGGGGGAGCTTCTACGAGCAGTACTTC

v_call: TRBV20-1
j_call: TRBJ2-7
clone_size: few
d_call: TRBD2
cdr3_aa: CSARDLLAGGPYEQYF
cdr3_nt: TGCAGTGCTAGAGATTTGCTAGCGGGAGGGCCCTACGAGCAGTACTTC

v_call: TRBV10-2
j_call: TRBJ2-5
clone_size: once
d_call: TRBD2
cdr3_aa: CASSEYVAGEEETQYF
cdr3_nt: TGCGCCAGCAGTGAGTACGTTGCGGGGGAGGAGGAGACCCAGTACTTC

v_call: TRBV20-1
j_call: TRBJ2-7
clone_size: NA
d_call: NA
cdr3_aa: CSARLTDYSEQYF
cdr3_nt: TGCAGTGCTAGACTGACGGATTACTCCGAGCAGTACTTC

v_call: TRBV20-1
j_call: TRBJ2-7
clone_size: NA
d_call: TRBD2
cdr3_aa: CSAGRASYEQYF
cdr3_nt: TGCAGTGCTGGGAGGGCCTCCTACGAGCAGTACTTC

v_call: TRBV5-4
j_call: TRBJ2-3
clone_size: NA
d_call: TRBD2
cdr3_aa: CASSFDGTSGGEGADTQYF
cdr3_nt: TGTGCCAGCAGCTTCGACGGGACTAGCGGGGGTGAAGGGGCAGATACGCAGTATTTT

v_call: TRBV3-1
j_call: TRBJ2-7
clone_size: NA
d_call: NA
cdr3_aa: CASSLRMGGTYEQYF
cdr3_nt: TGTGCCAGCAGCCTCCGTATGGGCGGGACCTACGAGCAGTACTTC

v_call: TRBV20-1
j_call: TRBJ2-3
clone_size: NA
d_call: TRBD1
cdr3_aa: CSASDQRNPGQATDTQYF
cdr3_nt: TGCAGTGCTAGCGACCAACGCAATCCGGGACAGGCCACAGATACGCAGTATTTT

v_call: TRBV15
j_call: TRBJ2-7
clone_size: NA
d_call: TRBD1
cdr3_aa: CATSRSRQGADEQYF
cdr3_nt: TGTGCCACCAGCAGATCAAGACAGGGGGCGGATGAGCAGTACTTC

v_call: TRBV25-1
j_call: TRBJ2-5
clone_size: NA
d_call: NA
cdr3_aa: CASSDPRTPEKTQYF
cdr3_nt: TGTGCCAGCAGTGATCCCCGGACTCCCGAAAAGACCCAGTACTTC

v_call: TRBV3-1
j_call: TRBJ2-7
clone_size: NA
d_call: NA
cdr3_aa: CASSQGGRSYEQYF
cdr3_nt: TGTGCCAGCAGCCAAGGGGGTCGCAGCTACGAGCAGTACTTC

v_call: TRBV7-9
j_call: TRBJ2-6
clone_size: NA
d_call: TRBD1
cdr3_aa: CASRQHRGAGANVLTF
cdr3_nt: TGTGCCAGCCGACAACACAGGGGAGCTGGGGCCAACGTCCTGACTTTC